This T cell receptor (beta chain) was found in a study of metastatic and nonmetastatic thyroid tumors. Points from the study as a whole: A significant increase in TCR beta diversity was reportedly seen in malignant thyroid tumors relative to benign nodules, in blood and tumor.

TCRdb reassembled clones from the PCR reads with MiXCR. The sample records 6,500 to 9,000 clones, about 37% being singletons. Germline V gene sequence: CDR1 MDHEN, CDR2 SYDVKM. The CDR3 covers 17 residues. The ends lost 5 bases at V and 1 base at J; junction bases unmatched: 13. All patients were treatment-naive before thyroid surgery. Note on this clone: As yet, its antigen is unknown.

This sequence was found in a female donor with papillary thyroid cancer or a benign thyroid nodule (not recorded which). Some clones in this sample may be carry-over from other donors' samples. Sequences were obtained from tumor tissue. V is TRBV28 and J is TRBJ2-5; 7 nucleotides align to TRBD1. This CDR3 reads CASSPGTETGLQETQYF. DNA for the CDR3: TGTGCCAGCAGTCCCGGGACAGAGACCGGACTCCAAGAGACCCAGTACTTC.